The 23 T cell receptor beta chains in this list originate from one sample, sequenced in a study of cytomegalovirus exposure and HLA in healthy donors. Both 60 Vbeta primers and 13 Jbeta primers went into the PCR. Repertoires were generated with immunoSEQ multiplex PCR, while TCRdb's copy carries only in-frame clones and drops some. The sample table includes some 160,000 clones. Sample: PBMCs. These receptors all stem from a man in his thirties or forties in good health and CMV-seronegative.

The chain is built from TRBV10-3 and TRBJ1-2; D unclear. This CDR3 has 16 residues. The germline gives CDR1 ENHRY, CDR2 SYGVKD. The V and J ends lost 0 bases and 5 bases respectively, with 16 bases between them. The CDR3 nucleotides are TGTGCCATCAGTGAGTCGAGGGTGGTTGCGGAGTATGGCTACACCTTC. Its translation is CAISESRVVAEYGYTF.

This chain joins TRBV29-1 and TRBJ2-5, with 8 nucleotides matching TRBD2. V shed 6 bases, J shed 3 bases, and the junction held 9 bases outside the gene matches. CDR3 length: 14 residues. Per germline, CDR1 SQVTM and CDR2 ANQGSEA. The CDR3 here is CSVIPGGVKETQYF. CDR3 nucleotide sequence: TGCAGCGTCATACCCGGGGGGGTGAAAGAGACCCAGTACTTC.

The rearrangement joins TRBV6-1 to TRBJ2-5, with a possible D match to TRBD2 (5 bases). Looked up from germline, CDR1 is MNHNS and CDR2 is SASEGT. Trimming shortened V by 2 bases and J by 2 bases, and 9 bases separated the two germline ends. The length of the CDR3 is 14 residues. The CDR3: CASSEPGKQETQYF. The CDR3 DNA reads TGTGCCAGCAGTGAACCGGGAAAACAAGAGACCCAGTACTTC.

The chain has TRBV5-4 and TRBJ2-5, with 11 bases fitting TRBD2. V trimming: 4 bases; J trimming: 2 bases; junction bases outside the gene matches: 7. The V gene's germline CDR1 is SGHNT and CDR2 YYREEE (reference sequence). The CDR3 loop spans 16 amino acids. CDR3 sequence reads: CASSVGGTSGQETQYF. The CDR3 nucleotides read TGTGCCAGCAGCGTGGGGGGGACTAGCGGACAAGAGACCCAGTACTTC.

V and J are TRBV29-1 and TRBJ1-2; 11 bases map to TRBD1. Trimming at V came to 7 bases and at J to 4 bases, leaving 5 bases not matched to a gene. This CDR3 region has 13 residues. Germline lookup yields CDR1 SQVTM and CDR2 ANQGSEA. DNA of the CDR3: TGCAGCGCTTCGGGACAGGGGGGCTATGGCTACACCTTC. It specifies CSASGQGGYGYTF.

The rearrangement links TRBV5-4 to TRBJ2-3; D is perhaps TRBD2 (6 bases). The CDR3 consists of 14 residues. V dropped 4 bases and J dropped 4 bases, with 13 bases sitting between them. Germline CDR1 is SGHNT and CDR2 is YYREEE (reference sequence). CDR3 loop: CASSTRRESDTQYF. CDR3 sequence (DNA): TGTGCCAGCAGCACCAGACGGGAGTCAGATACGCAGTATTTT. Drawing the rest from reference TRBV5-4 and TRBJ2-3, the complete variable domain is ETGVTQSPTHLIKTRGQQVTLRCSSQSGHNTVSWYQQALGQGPQFIFQYYREEENGRGNFPPRFSGLQFPNYSSELNVNALELDDSALYLCASSTRRESDTQYFGPGTRLTVL.

The chain recombines TRBV7-9 with TRBJ2-1; TRBD2 is a possible D gene (6 bases). The ends were cut back, 1 base at V and 13 bases at J, with 11 bases in the middle. Germline CDR1 is SEHNR and CDR2 is FQNEAQ (reference sequence). The CDR3 spans 12 residues. The CDR3 here is CASSLDTRDQFF. Written as DNA, the CDR3 is TGTGCCAGCAGCTTAGACACGCGGGATCAGTTCTTC.

V and J are TRBV2 and TRBJ1-4; the D gene is possibly TRBD1 (6 bases). The CDR3 contains 15 residues. CDR1 and CDR2 (germline): SNHLY, FYNNEI. V gave up 5 bases and J gave up 2 bases, with 12 bases separating them. The CDR3 sequence: CASSSGQGTNEKLFF. The DNA of the CDR3 is TGTGCCAGCAGTTCTGGTCAGGGGACTAATGAAAAACTGTTTTTT.

The V call is TRBV12-5, the J call TRBJ1-5; D remains unclear. V lost 4 bases and J lost 7, with 5 bases in between. The germline V gene has CDR1 LGHNT and CDR2 FRNRAP. There are 11 residues in the CDR3. As DNA, the CDR3 is TGTGCTAGTGGTTCAGAACAGCCCCAGCATTTT. The encoded protein is CASGSEQPQHF.

This chain uses TRBV14 with TRBJ2-5, with TRBD1 matching 8 bases. V dropped 4 bases and J dropped 3; count of bases not matched to a gene: 10. Germline V lookup: CDR1 SGHDN, CDR2 FVKESK. There are 16 residues in the CDR3. The CDR3 nucleotides are TGTGCCAGCAGCCGAATAGGGTCAGGGGGCGAAGAGACCCAGTACTTC. This translates into CASSRIGSGGEETQYF.

The chain is built from TRBV5-1 and TRBJ2-3, with D unresolved. The CDR3 has 14 amino acids. V was clipped by 0 bases and J by 1 base, with 6 bases between them. Germline loops: CDR1 SGHRS, CDR2 YFSETQ. Written as DNA, the CDR3 is TGCGCCAGCAGCTTGGGTCTTGGCACAGATACGCAGTATTTT. It translates to CASSLGLGTDTQYF.

The chain employs TRBV5-1 and TRBJ2-1; 14 bases are a match to TRBD2. Germline CDR1 SGHRS, CDR2 YFSETQ. The CDR3 loop spans 18 amino acids. Losses at the gene ends were 4 bases for V and 0 bases for J; bases not matched to a gene: 6. The CDR3 loop reads CASSHRTSGRSSYNEQFF. CDR3 nucleotides: TGCGCCAGCAGCCACCGGACTAGCGGGAGGAGCTCCTACAATGAGCAGTTCTTC.

The rearrangement joins TRBV28 to TRBJ1-5; 8 bases align to TRBD1. The V gene end was trimmed by 6 bases and the J gene end by 6 bases; junction bases not matched to a gene: 7. The CDR3 runs to 14 residues. Germline-derived CDR1 and CDR2 are MDHEN and SYDVKM. The CDR3 reads CASSSGQGTQPQHF. The CDR3 nucleotides are TGTGCCAGCAGCTCAGGACAGGGCACTCAGCCCCAGCATTTT.

V and J are TRBV5-5 and TRBJ1-5; D is possibly TRBD1 (6 bases). CDR3 length equals 14 residues. V was clipped by 7 bases and J by 1 base, with 12 bases between them. From germline, CDR1 is SGHKS and CDR2 YYEKEE (reference sequence). CDR3 region: CASAGTLSNQPQHF. DNA for the CDR3: TGTGCCAGCGCCGGGACATTGAGCAATCAGCCCCAGCATTTT.

CDR3 sequence: CASSLGTSGNTETQYF. The CDR3 DNA sequence: TGTGCCAGCAGCCTGGGGACTAGCGGGAATACAGAGACCCAGTACTTC. The rearrangement links TRBV7-7 to TRBJ2-5; 13 nucleotides agree with TRBD2. This CDR3 has 16 amino acids. CDR1 SSHAT and CDR2 FNYEAQ come from the germline V gene (reference sequence). Germline trimming cut 5 bases from V and 4 bases from J; bases unmatched to any gene: 7.

The chain employs TRBV30 and TRBJ1-4; D possibly corresponds to TRBD1 (6 bases). Germline assignment: CDR1 GTSNPN and CDR2 SVGIG (reference sequence). With 4 bases removed from V and 8 bases from J, the gap between germline ends came to 17 bases. This CDR3 is 14 amino acids long. The CDR3 loop is CAWTSGRGREKLFF. The DNA of the CDR3 is TGTGCCTGGACGTCGGGCAGGGGTAGGGAAAAACTGTTTTTT. The whole variable domain, filled in from reference TRBV30 and TRBJ1-4, reads SQTIHQWPATLVQPVGSPLSLECTVEGTSNPNLYWYRQAAGRGLQLLFYSVGIGQISSEVPQNLSASRPQDRQFILSSKKLLLSDSGFYLCAWTSGRGREKLFFGSGTQLSVL.

The gene calls are TRBV9 and TRBJ1-4, with 7 nucleotides matching TRBD1. Germline values: CDR1 SGDLS, CDR2 YYNGEE. The CDR3 is 14 residues long. Unmatched junction bases numbered 2, after V lost 3 bases and J lost 3 bases. The CDR3 bases are TGTGCCAGCAGCGGAGGGACAGCTAATGAAAAACTGTTTTTT. Translation: CASSGGTANEKLFF. The full variable domain, its missing parts supplied by reference TRBV9 and TRBJ1-4, is DSGVTQTPKHLITATGQRVTLRCSPRSGDLSVYWYQQSLDQGLQFLIQYYNGEERAKGNILERFSAQQFPDLHSELNLSSLELGDSALYFCASSGGTANEKLFFGSGTQLSVL.

This chain connects TRBV4-2 to TRBJ1-1; TRBD1 agrees at 8 bases. The CDR3 extends over 19 amino acids. Trimming removed 2 bases from V and 10 bases from J; junction bases left unmatched: 24. Germline V gene sequence: CDR1 LGHNA, CDR2 YNFKEQ. CDR3 DNA: TGTGCCAGCAGCCAATTCCTTAAACTCGGGGGCGGGACAGGTCGGGGAGCTTTCTTT. Its translation is CASSQFLKLGGGTGRGAFF.

The rearrangement links TRBV5-4 to TRBJ2-1, with no clear D. The CDR3 consists of 13 residues. Germline V lookup: CDR1 SGHNT, CDR2 YYREEE (reference sequence). With 0 bases removed from V and 7 bases from J, the gap between germline ends came to 8 bases. The CDR3 DNA is TGTGCCAGCAGCTTGGTTGCGGCTAATGAGCAGTTCTTC. It specifies CASSLVAANEQFF.

The V gene is TRBV10-1, the J gene TRBJ2-7, with D unclear. CDR3 length equals 13 residues. The V gene's germline CDR1 is WNHNN and CDR2 SYGVQD (reference sequence). This CDR3 is CAPRRPGSYEQYF. DNA of the CDR3: TGCGCTCCCCGCCGGCCGGGTTCCTACGAGCAGTACTTC.

This sequence joins TRBV7-6 and TRBJ2-7, with 7 positions matching TRBD2. V trimming: 3 bases; J trimming: 0 bases; junction bases outside the gene matches: 5. Germline assignment: CDR1 SGHVS and CDR2 FNYEAQ. CDR3 length: 15 residues. CDR3 bases: TGTGCCAGCAGCTTCCTTGGCGGGAGCTCCTACGAGCAGTACTTC. Translated, it gives CASSFLGGSSYEQYF.

The chain links TRBV4-1 to TRBJ2-3; D remains ambiguous. The CDR3 runs to 14 residues. Trimming cost V 3 bases and J 2 bases, with 9 bases left between them. The germline V gene encodes CDR1 MGHRA and CDR2 YSYEKL. CDR3 residues: CASSQASVTDTQYF. The CDR3 region has the DNA TGCGCCAGCAGCCAGGCCAGTGTCACAGATACGCAGTATTTT.

The chain employs TRBV30 and TRBJ2-7, with 7 bases that match TRBD1. The CDR3 is 16 residues long. J was trimmed by 0 bases and V by 5 bases; bases with no gene match: 13. Per germline, CDR1 GTSNPN and CDR2 SVGIG (reference sequence). CDR3 bases: TGTGCCTGGGGCGGTCCCGGACAGGCGTACTCCTACGAGCAGTACTTC. It codes for CAWGGPGQAYSYEQYF.